The entry below describes one T cell receptor (beta chain). Its antigen is not identified. The record originates from a study of cytomegalovirus exposure and HLA in healthy donors. Study-wide points: A few CMV-associated chains were confirmed in vitro to be specific for CMV antigens. Further analysis, carried out later, found HLA-associated TCR beta chains more clonally expanded than equally common other chains. According to the study, roughly 160 TCR beta chains were cytomegalovirus-associated.

V was pared by 3 bases and J by 2 bases, with 9 bases between. This CDR3 has 14 residues. Germline-derived CDR1 and CDR2 are SGHKS and YYEKEE (reference sequence). Primers for the PCR totalled 60 Vbeta and 13 Jbeta. TCRdb keeps only in-frame clones here, not all; method: immunoSEQ multiplex PCR. The sample consists of over 95,000 clones, 67% of them appearing once. The source of this sequence is a man aged 18 to 30 in good health and CMV-seropositive. The chain couples TRBV5-5 to TRBJ1-3; D unclear. The specimen sequenced was PBMCs. CDR3 protein: CASSSRSAGNTIYF. In nucleotides, the CDR3 is TGTGCCAGCAGCTCCAGATCAGCTGGAAACACCATATATTTT.